These 26 T cell receptor beta chains were sequenced from one sample in a study of CD8 T cells in Susac syndrome. It was with random hexamers that about 0.45 to 1 ug RNA was reverse transcribed. TCRdb re-called the immunoSEQ multiplex PCR reads with MiXCR, one entry per CDR3 protein. Altogether just over 80,000 distinct CDR3 sequences are present, over 90% being singletons, with the ten largest covering about 0.25%. What was sequenced was CD8+ T cells from PBMCs. The receptors shown here come from a human donor in good health.

This chain joins TRBV20-1 and TRBJ2-5; 9 nucleotides line up with TRBD2. Germline loops: CDR1 DFQATT, CDR2 SNEGSKA (reference sequence). The junction had 9 bases not matched to a gene; V was cut back by 0 bases and J by 7 bases. This CDR3 contains 15 residues. Here the CDR3 reads CSARDEASGTRTQYF. The CDR3 DNA reads TGCAGTGCTAGAGATGAGGCTAGCGGGACAAGGACCCAGTACTTC.

The chain uses TRBV25-1 and TRBJ2-1; TRBD2 matches 9 bases. Germline lookup yields CDR1 MGHDK and CDR2 SYGVNS. The junction had 3 bases not matched to a gene; V was cut back by 0 bases and J by 3 bases. The CDR3 loop spans 16 amino acids. CDR3 protein: CASSEYPSGDYNEQFF. CDR3 nucleotides: TGTGCCAGCAGTGAATACCCTAGCGGGGACTACAATGAGCAGTTCTTC.

The DNA for the CDR3 is TGTGCCAGCAGCCCCCTAAGCACAGATACGCAGTATTTT. Protein product: CASSPLSTDTQYF. The chain is built from TRBV14 and TRBJ2-3; D ambiguous. Germline CDR1 is SGHDN and CDR2 is FVKESK. V lost 4 bases to trimming and J lost 0 bases, with 5 bases between them. CDR3 length: 13 residues.

The chain joins TRBV24-1 to TRBJ2-1; no definite D call. V was shortened by 2 bases and J by 5 bases, with 0 bases between the two germline ends. The germline V gene has CDR1 KGHDR and CDR2 SFDVKD. The CDR3 length is 11 residues. The CDR3 bases are TGTGCCACCAGTGATTACAATGAGCAGTTCTTC. It codes for CATSDYNEQFF.

The J gene is TRBJ1-5, the V gene TRBV4-3, with D perhaps TRBD1 (5 bases). This CDR3 contains 15 residues. Germline CDR1 LGHNA, CDR2 YSLEER. Trimming left V 0 bases short and J 4 bases short, with 10 bases between. CDR3 nucleotides: TGCGCCAGCAGCCAAGATCGGGGGATTAATCAGCCCCAGCATTTT. It translates to CASSQDRGINQPQHF.

The chain links TRBV12-3 or TRBV12-4 to TRBJ2-3, with 8 bases fitting TRBD2. J lost 3 bases, V lost 3 bases, and 5 bases had no gene match. This CDR3 is 15 amino acids long. The CDR3 loop is CASSLAGGGTDTQYF. The CDR3 coding sequence is TGTGCCAGCAGTTTGGCGGGGGGCGGAACAGATACGCAGTATTTT.

The chain has TRBV27 and TRBJ1-5, with D tentatively TRBD1 (6 bases). Germline V gene data show CDR1 as MNHEY and CDR2 as SMNVEV (reference sequence). Trimming left V 1 base short and J 7 bases short, with 11 bases between. This CDR3 contains 14 residues. The CDR3 region has the DNA TGTGCCAGCAGTTTATTGGGAGGGGGGCAGCCCCAGCATTTT. It yields the protein CASSLLGGGQPQHF.

J is TRBJ2-3 and V is TRBV27; the D gene could be TRBD1 or TRBD2 (5 bases each). CDR3 length: 17 amino acids. Germline V gene data show CDR1 as MNHEY and CDR2 as SMNVEV (reference sequence). Between the trimmed V and J ends, which lost 4 bases and 0 bases, there was a span of 17 bases. The CDR3 sequence is CASSSTPRDGSTDTQYF. DNA for the CDR3: TGTGCCAGCAGTTCCACCCCACGGGACGGCAGCACAGATACGCAGTATTTT.

The V call is TRBV4-1, the J call TRBJ2-7; 8 positions agree with TRBD1. The ends lost 4 bases at V and 6 bases at J; junction bases unmatched: 8. The length of the CDR3 is 14 residues. Germline CDR1 and CDR2: MGHRA and YSYEKL. In nucleotides, the CDR3 is TGCGCCAGCAGCCCCTCGGGACAGGTAACCGAGCAGTACTTC. It specifies CASSPSGQVTEQYF.

This chain uses TRBV13 with TRBJ2-3; 8 nucleotides match TRBD1. V lost 3 bases to trimming and J lost 6 bases; unmatched junction nucleotides: 2. Germline CDR1 and CDR2: PRHDT and FYEKMQ (reference sequence). CDR3 size: 13 residues. The CDR3 DNA follows: TGTGCCAGCAGCTTGACAGGGGACGATACGCAGTATTTT. Its protein product is CASSLTGDDTQYF. The whole variable domain, remainder taken from reference TRBV13 and TRBJ2-3, is AAGVIQSPRHLIKEKRETATLKCYPIPRHDTVYWYQQGPGQDPQFLISFYEKMQSDKGSIPDRFSAQQFSDYHSELNMSSLELGDSALYFCASSLTGDDTQYFGPGTRLTVL.

A few counts support this clonotype. CDR3 amino acids: CASSQDGGASTDTQYF. CDR3 sequence (DNA): TGTGCCAGCAGCCAAGATGGGGGGGCTAGCACAGATACGCAGTATTTT. The V and J genes are TRBV3-1 and TRBJ2-3; a weak D match, TRBD2 (7 bases). This CDR3 comprises 16 residues. Germline-derived CDR1 and CDR2 are LGHDT and YNNKEL (reference sequence). V lost 0 bases to trimming and J lost 0 bases, with 10 bases between them.

This rearrangement joins TRBV7-6 to TRBJ2-3, with D uncertain. Germline loops: CDR1 SGHVS, CDR2 FNYEAQ. This CDR3 is 12 amino acids long. The V gene lost 8 bases and the J gene lost 3 bases, with 9 bases spanning the gap. CDR3: CASDSGTDTQYF. CDR3 DNA: TGTGCCAGCGACTCGGGTACAGATACGCAGTATTTT.

The chain joins TRBV12-3 or TRBV12-4 to TRBJ1-2, with D possibly being TRBD1 (5 bases). The CDR3 is made up of 15 amino acids. V was trimmed by 3 bases and J by 2 bases, leaving 13 bases between them. CDR3 in amino acids: CASSFGTGLNYGYTF. CDR3 sequence (DNA): TGTGCCAGCAGTTTTGGGACGGGACTAAACTATGGCTACACCTTC.

The chain combines TRBV12-3 or TRBV12-4 with TRBJ2-2; D might be TRBD1 (5 bases). This CDR3 has 16 amino acids. Trimming left V 7 bases short and J 5 bases short, with 20 bases between. CDR3 DNA: TGTGCCAGCACCCGAGAGTGGGGCGAAGGAACCGGGGAGCTGTTTTTT. This encodes CASTREWGEGTGELFF.

The genes are TRBV3-1 and TRBJ2-2; 7 nucleotides align to TRBD1. Per germline, CDR1 LGHDT and CDR2 YNNKEL (reference sequence). With V trimmed by 8 bases and J by 2 bases, 5 bases remained unmatched. CDR3 length equals 14 residues. The DNA for the CDR3 is TGTGCCAGCGCAAGGGGGCCAAACACCGGGGAGCTGTTTTTT. Encoded protein: CASARGPNTGELFF. The full variable domain, with the rest looked up from reference TRBV3-1 and TRBJ2-2, is DTAVSQTPKYLVTQMGNDKSIKCEQNLGHDTMYWYKQDSKKFLKIMFSYNNKELIINETVPNRFSPKSPDKAHLNLHINSLELGDSAVYFCASARGPNTGELFFGEGSRLTVL.

The genes are TRBV5-1 and TRBJ2-5; D is uncertain. Trimming took off 0 bases at V and 5 bases at J, with 8 bases between the two ends. The CDR3 totals 13 residues. Germline CDR1 SGHRS, CDR2 YFSETQ. The DNA for the CDR3 is TGCGCCAGCAGCTTGGACTATTGGGAGACCCAGTACTTC. Translated: CASSLDYWETQYF.

This rearrangement joins TRBV5-6 to TRBJ2-1, with a tentative D call TRBD1 (5 bases). Per germline, CDR1 SGHDT and CDR2 YYEEEE. V was shortened by 2 bases and J by 1 base, with 13 bases between the two germline ends. This CDR3 region has 16 residues. For the CDR3, the DNA is TGTGCCAGCAGCTTTCAGGGATTTACTTCCTACAATGAGCAGTTCTTC. Amino acids: CASSFQGFTSYNEQFF.

This rearrangement joins TRBV28 to TRBJ2-3, with 14 bases fitting TRBD2. The CDR3 totals 14 residues. Germline V lookup: CDR1 MDHEN, CDR2 SYDVKM. Losses at the gene ends were 6 bases for V and 11 bases for J; bases not matched to a gene: 7. The CDR3: CASSRTSGRPQQYF. CDR3 nucleotide sequence: TGTGCCAGCAGCCGGACTAGCGGGAGGCCCCAGCAGTATTTT.

This clonotype has only a few counts. The chain carries TRBV12-5 and TRBJ2-7; D gene unclear. The CDR3 is 14 residues long. Trimming left V 2 bases short and J 5 bases short, with 13 bases between. Germline CDR1 is LGHNT and CDR2 is FRNRAP. The DNA of the CDR3 is TGTGCTAGTGGTTTGATCCAGCGCCCCCACGAGCAGTACTTC. The encoded protein is CASGLIQRPHEQYF.

V gene TRBV6-2 or TRBV6-3 combines with J gene TRBJ2-7; TRBD1 might be the D (6 bases). The CDR3 runs to 14 residues. V was cut by 8 bases and J by 2 bases, with 16 bases left in between. The germline V gene has CDR1 MNHEY and CDR2 SVGEGT. Written as DNA, the CDR3 is TGTGCCAGCCACACGCTAAAGGGGGCCTACGAGCAGTACTTC. Its translation: CASHTLKGAYEQYF.

CDR3 sequence (DNA): TGCAGCGTTCCCGGTGGACAGGCCCTCTTTGCTCCGAGCACAGATACGCAGTATTTT. This gives the protein CSVPGGQALFAPSTDTQYF. V is TRBV29-1 and J is TRBJ2-3, with 7 bases fitting TRBD1. Per germline, CDR1 SQVTM and CDR2 ANQGSEA. The CDR3 loop spans 19 amino acids. Unmatched junction bases numbered 20, after V lost 5 bases and J lost 0 bases.

V gene TRBV15 combines with J gene TRBJ1-1; tentatively, D is TRBD1 (6 bases). CDR1 and CDR2 from the germline V gene are LNHNV and YYDKDF (reference sequence). Deletions cut 1 base from V and 6 bases from J, with 12 bases between. The CDR3 extends over 14 amino acids. CDR3 sequence (DNA): TGTGCCACCAGCAGAGGGACAGAACAAGCTGAAGCTTTCTTT. Its translation: CATSRGTEQAEAFF.

This chain links TRBV14 with TRBJ2-6, with D possibly being TRBD2 (5 bases). With 1 base removed from V and 2 bases from J, the gap between germline ends came to 6 bases. CDR3 length: 15 residues. Germline V gene sequence: CDR1 SGHDN, CDR2 FVKESK. DNA for the CDR3: TGTGCCAGCAGCCAAGGAGGGACTGGGGCCAACGTCCTGACTTTC. It encodes CASSQGGTGANVLTF.

This chain uses TRBV7-9 with TRBJ1-2; D gene ambiguous. The ends were cut back, 11 bases at V and 4 bases at J, with 17 bases in the middle. CDR1 and CDR2 (germline): SEHNR, FQNEAQ (reference sequence). This CDR3 comprises 13 residues. The CDR3 sequence: CAGSAGSPYGYTF. The CDR3 region has the DNA TGTGCCGGCTCGGCGGGGTCACCCTATGGCTACACCTTC.

J is TRBJ2-7 and V is TRBV20-1; the D gene is possibly TRBD1 (6 bases). V dropped 6 bases and J dropped 1 base, with 13 bases sitting between them. Germline V CDR1 and CDR2: DFQATT, SNEGSKA (reference sequence). The CDR3 is 13 residues long. CDR3 coding DNA: TGCAGTGCCACGTACAGGGATTCCTACGAGCAGTACGTC. Its translation is CSATYRDSYEQYV.

The rearrangement uses TRBV9 and TRBJ2-7; D gene ambiguous. The CDR3 is made up of 11 amino acids. The germline V gene has CDR1 SGDLS and CDR2 YYNGEE. V was shortened by 0 bases and J by 5 bases, with 3 bases between the two germline ends. The CDR3 DNA sequence: TGTGCCAGCAGCGTAGGCGACGAGCAGTACTTC. This codes for CASSVGDEQYF.